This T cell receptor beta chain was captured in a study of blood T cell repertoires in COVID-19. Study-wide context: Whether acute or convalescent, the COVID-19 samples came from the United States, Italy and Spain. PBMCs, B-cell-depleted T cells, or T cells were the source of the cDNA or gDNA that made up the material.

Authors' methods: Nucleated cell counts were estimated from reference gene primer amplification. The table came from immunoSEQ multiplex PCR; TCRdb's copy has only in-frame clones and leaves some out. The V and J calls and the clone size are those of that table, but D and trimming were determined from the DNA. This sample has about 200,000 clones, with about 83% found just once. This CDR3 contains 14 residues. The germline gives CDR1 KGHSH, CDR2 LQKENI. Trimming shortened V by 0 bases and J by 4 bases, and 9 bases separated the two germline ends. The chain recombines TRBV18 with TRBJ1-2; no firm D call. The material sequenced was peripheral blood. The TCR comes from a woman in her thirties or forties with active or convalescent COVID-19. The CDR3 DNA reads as TGTGCCAGCTCACCACCGGCGGATGTCTATGGCTACACCTTC. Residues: CASSPPADVYGYTF. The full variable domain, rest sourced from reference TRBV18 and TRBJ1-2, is NAGVMQNPRHLVRRRGQEARLRCSPMKGHSHVYWYRQLPEEGLKFMVYLQKENIIDESGMPKERFSAEFPKEGPSILRIQQVVRGDSAAYFCASSPPADVYGYTFGSGTRLTVV.